This T cell receptor (beta chain) was documented in a study of T cell responses to AZD1222 COVID-19 vaccine. Study in general: Second-dose timings of about 4 or about 12 weeks were pooled.

Study results and limitations: Mostly white British, mostly female donors; authors suggested clonal diversity may be underestimated. An increase in Spike-specific TCR breadth and depth was observed after two AZD1222 doses.

Measured with immunoSEQ multiplex PCR; TCRdb has only the in-frame clones, and not every one. This table holds roughly 150,000 clones, 90% to 95% found once. This clone was counted only a few times. Its antigen is still unknown. V lost 0 bases, J lost 2 bases, and 4 bases stayed unmatched. The germline V gene has CDR1 MNHEY and CDR2 SVGAGI. The CDR3 loop spans 16 amino acids. V is TRBV6-5 and J is TRBJ2-1, with 7 bases fitting TRBD1. The input for sequencing was peripheral blood, taken on day 0 of AZD1222 vaccination. The clonotype was recovered from an adult in good health. CDR3 nucleotide sequence: TGTGCCAGCAGTTACTCCAACAGGGGCGCCTACAATGAGCAGTTCTTC. Translation: CASSYSNRGAYNEQFF.